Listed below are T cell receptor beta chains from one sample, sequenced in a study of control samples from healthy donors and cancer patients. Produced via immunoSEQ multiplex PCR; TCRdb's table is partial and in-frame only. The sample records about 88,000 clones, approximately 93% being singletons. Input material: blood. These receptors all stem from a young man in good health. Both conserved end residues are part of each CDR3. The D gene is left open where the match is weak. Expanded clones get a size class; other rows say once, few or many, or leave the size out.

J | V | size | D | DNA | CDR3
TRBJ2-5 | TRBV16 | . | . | TGTGCCAGCAGCTCCTTTCTAGAACAAGAGACCCAGTACTTC | CASSSFLEQETQYF
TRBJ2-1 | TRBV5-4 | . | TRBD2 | TGTGCCAGCAGCAGGTTGGGACTAGCGAGGAATGAGCAGTTCTTC | CASSRLGLARNEQFF
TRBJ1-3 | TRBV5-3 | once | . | TGTGCCAGAAGCTTAAAGTCAGTGCCTGGAAACACCATATATTTT | CARSLKSVPGNTIYF
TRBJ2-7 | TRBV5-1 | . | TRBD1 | TGCGCCAGCAGCTTGGTAACAGGGGGTGAGACCTACGAGCAGTACTTC | CASSLVTGGETYEQYF
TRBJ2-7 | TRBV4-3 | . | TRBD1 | TGCGCCAGCAGCGGACGATCAGGGGGCGAGCAGTACTTC | CASSGRSGGEQYF
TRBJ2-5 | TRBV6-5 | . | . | TGTGCCAGCAGTCCCCGTGCGAGCGGTACGACCCAGTACTTC | CASSPRASGTTQYF
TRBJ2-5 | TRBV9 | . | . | TGTGCCAGCAGCGTAAATCTAGCGACGGAGACCCAGTACTTC | CASSVNLATETQYF
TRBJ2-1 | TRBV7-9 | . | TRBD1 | TGTGCCAGCAGCTGGATATCTTCGGACAGGACGGATGAGCAGTTCTTC | CASSWISSDRTDEQFF
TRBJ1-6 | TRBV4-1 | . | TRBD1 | TGCGCCAGCAGCCAAGTGACAGGGGAATCCTATAATTCACCCCTCCACTTT | CASSQVTGESYNSPLHF
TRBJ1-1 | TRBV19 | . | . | TGTGCCAGTAGTCCGGGACGTACAAGGGGAGCTTTCTTT | CASSPGRTRGAFF
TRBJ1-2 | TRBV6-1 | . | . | TGTGCCAGCAGTGAAACAGGGTGGGGGAACTATGGCTACACCTTC | CASSETGWGNYGYTF
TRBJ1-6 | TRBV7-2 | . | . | TGTGCCAGCAGCTTAGCTATCGTAGGCCTACCCCTCCACTTT | CASSLAIVGLPLHF
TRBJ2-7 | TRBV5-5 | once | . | TGTGCCAGCAGTTTGGGGGGCGCCTTCTCACTTTACGAGCAGTACTTC | CASSLGGAFSLYEQYF
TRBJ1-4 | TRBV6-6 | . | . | TGTGCCAGCATGAACAGGCCGGCGGCTAATGAAAAACTGTTTTTT | CASMNRPAANEKLFF
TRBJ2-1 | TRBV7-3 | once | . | TGTGCCAGCAGGTCAGGAGCCATCAATGAGCAGTTCTTC | CASRSGAINEQFF
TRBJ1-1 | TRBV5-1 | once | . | TGCGCCAGCAGCTTAGGACAGACGAACACTGAAGCTTTCTTT | CASSLGQTNTEAFF
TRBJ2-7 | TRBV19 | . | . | TGTGCCAGTAGTCCGGGACGTGGCTACGAGCAGTACTTC | CASSPGRGYEQYF
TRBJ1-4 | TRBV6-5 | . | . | TGTGCCAGCAGTTACTACGGGGATGGGGAAAAACTGTTTTTT | CASSYYGDGEKLFF
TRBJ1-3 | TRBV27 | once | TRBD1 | TGTGCCAGCAGTTTATCGTTTGGGACAGGGTACTTCGGAAACACCATATATTTT | CASSLSFGTGYFGNTIYF
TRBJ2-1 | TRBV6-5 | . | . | TGTGCCAGCAGCGGTAGCGGAGCCTACAATGAGCAGTTCTTC | CASSGSGAYNEQFF
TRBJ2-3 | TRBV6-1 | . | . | TGTGCCAGCAGTGAAGGAATAGGGCGGGATACGCAGTATTTT | CASSEGIGRDTQYF
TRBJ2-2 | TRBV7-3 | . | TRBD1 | TGTGCCAGCAGCGTCGGGACAGTGGGTACCGGGGAGCTGTTTTTT | CASSVGTVGTGELFF
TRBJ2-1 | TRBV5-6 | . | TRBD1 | TGTGCCAGCAGCTATCTACCCCTCGGACAGGGGATCGGGAATGAGCAGTTCTTC | CASSYLPLGQGIGNEQFF
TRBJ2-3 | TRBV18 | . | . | TGTGCCAGCTCACCTCGTGGGCTCACGACAGGATTTGAAGATACGCAGTATTTT | CASSPRGLTTGFEDTQYF
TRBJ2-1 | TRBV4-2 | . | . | TGTGCCAGCAGCCAAGAGGAACTAGCTAACAATGAGCAGTTCTTC | CASSQEELANNEQFF
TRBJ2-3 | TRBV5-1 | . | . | TGCGCCAGCAGCTTGCGTTCGGGATTTCCAGATACGCAGTATTTT | CASSLRSGFPDTQYF
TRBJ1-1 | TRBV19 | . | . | TGTGCCAGTAGTATACGGGTGAGCACTGAAGCTTTCTTT | CASSIRVSTEAFF
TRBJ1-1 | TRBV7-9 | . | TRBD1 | TGTGCCAGCAGCTTGGAACAGGGGAGGACTGAAGCTTTCTTT | CASSLEQGRTEAFF
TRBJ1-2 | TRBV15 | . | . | TGTGCCACCAGCATCATAACCGACAGCGACATTGGCTACACCTTC | CATSIITDSDIGYTF
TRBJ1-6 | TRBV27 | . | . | TGTGCCAGCAGTCCGCTGGCTTTGGCAGGCTCCTATAATTCACCCCTCCACTTT | CASSPLALAGSYNSPLHF
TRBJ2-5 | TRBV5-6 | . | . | TGTGCCAGCAGCGAAAAAGTGCCGGGGGCCCACCAAGAGACCCAGTACTTC | CASSEKVPGAHQETQYF
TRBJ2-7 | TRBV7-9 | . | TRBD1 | TGTGCCAGCAGCAACCGGGACAGGGTCAACGAGCAGTACTTC | CASSNRDRVNEQYF